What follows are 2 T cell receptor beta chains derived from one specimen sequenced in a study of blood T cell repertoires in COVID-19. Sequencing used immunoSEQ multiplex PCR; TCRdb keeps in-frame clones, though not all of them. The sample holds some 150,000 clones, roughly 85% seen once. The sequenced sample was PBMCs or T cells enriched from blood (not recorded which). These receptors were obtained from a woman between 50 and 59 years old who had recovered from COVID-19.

The CDR3 region has the DNA TGTGCCATCAGTGGCTCTAGCGGGATTTATGAGCAGTTCTTC. This translates into CAISGSSGIYEQFF. The chain recombines TRBV10-3 with TRBJ2-1; 9 bases are a match to TRBD2. With V trimmed by 4 bases and J by 8 bases, 6 bases remained unmatched. This CDR3 has 14 amino acids. CDR1 is ENHRY, CDR2 SYGVKD, per germline.

The CDR3 nucleotides read TGCGCCAGCAGCTTGGGTGCGGGGGTGGGGAACACTGAAGCTTTCTTT. It specifies CASSLGAGVGNTEAFF. The V and J genes are TRBV5-1 and TRBJ1-1, with a weak D call TRBD1 (5 bases). Trimming pared 0 bases from V and 1 base from J, leaving 13 bases between. The CDR3 length is 16 residues. Germline loops: CDR1 SGHRS, CDR2 YFSETQ.